The sequence of this T cell receptor beta chain was determined in a study of shared clonotypes between healthy human individuals. Every immunoSEQ plate was one replicate of a subset's evenly spread DNA. Sequencing used immunoSEQ multiplex PCR; TCRdb keeps in-frame clones, though not all of them. The table records approximately 1.5 million clones, about 98.5% of them present only once. The sequenced sample was naive CD4+ T cells sorted from blood. Subset reported: CD45RA+ positively selected. This TCR was sampled from a young man in good health.

CDR3 loop: CASSQKGQGLTDTQYF. The CDR3 DNA reads TGCGCCAGCAGCCAGAAGGGACAAGGACTCACAGATACGCAGTATTTT. The chain employs TRBV4-1 and TRBJ2-3; weak D call: TRBD1 (6 bases). Trimming pared 3 bases from V and 2 bases from J, leaving 15 bases between. This CDR3 region has 16 residues. Germline CDR1 reads MGHRA; CDR2 reads YSYEKL.